These T cell receptor beta chains were read from a single sample in a study of CD8 T cells in Susac syndrome. TCRdb re-called the immunoSEQ multiplex PCR reads through MiXCR, storing one row per CDR3 protein. The table shows some 170,000 distinct CDR3 sequences, with 94% occurring only once. The sample was CD4+ T cells from PBMCs. The receptors here all came from a human donor with multiple sclerosis. CDR3s include the opening cysteine and the closing phenylalanine or tryptophan. The D gene is left open where the match is weak. Size is omitted from some rows. Given values are once, few, many or a class for expanded clones.

J | size | D | length | V | CDR3 | DNA
TRBJ2-2 | - | - | 13 | TRBV4-3 | CASSPRLIGELFF | TGCGCCAGCAGCCCGCGGTTGATCGGGGAGCTGTTTTTT
TRBJ2-7 | once | TRBD2 | 15 | TRBV20-1 | CSARRWREVSYEQYF | TGCAGTGCTAGAAGATGGCGGGAGGTCTCCTACGAGCAGTACTTC
TRBJ1-5 | - | - | 12 | TRBV29-1 | CSVKDGNQPQHF | TGCAGCGTTAAGGACGGGAATCAGCCCCAGCATTTT
TRBJ2-3 | once | TRBD1 | 16 | TRBV20-1 | CSAKTYEGAPGDTQYF | TGCAGTGCTAAGACTTACGAGGGGGCGCCGGGGGATACGCAGTATTTT
TRBJ2-3 | - | TRBD2 | 15 | TRBV2 | CASTVSGTAYDTQYF | TGTGCCAGCACCGTCAGCGGGACCGCCTATGATACGCAGTATTTT
TRBJ1-5 | - | - | 15 | TRBV20-1 | CSASRGGDSNQPQHF | TGCAGTGCTTCGAGGGGGGGGGATAGCAATCAGCCCCAGCATTTT
TRBJ1-1 | - | - | 15 | TRBV6-1 | CASTPRETGNTEAFF | TGTGCCAGCACACCCCGGGAGACAGGGAACACTGAAGCTTTCTTT
TRBJ2-3 | once | - | 16 | TRBV5-6 | CASSLVRTTSTDTQYF | TGTGCCAGCAGCTTGGTGCGGACGACTAGCACAGATACGCAGTATTTT
TRBJ1-5 | - | - | 13 | TRBV6-2/TRBV6-3 | CASTPQGYQPQHF | TGTGCCAGCACTCCACAGGGCTATCAGCCCCAGCATTTT
TRBJ2-1 | - | - | 14 | TRBV7-9 | CASSLIEERNEQFF | TGTGCCAGCAGCTTAATAGAGGAGCGAAATGAGCAGTTCTTC
TRBJ1-3 | - | TRBD1 | 14 | TRBV12-3/TRBV12-4 | CASRGTASGNTIYF | TGTGCCAGCAGAGGGACAGCCTCTGGAAACACCATATATTTT
TRBJ2-5 | once | TRBD2 | 14 | TRBV7-2 | CASSLVSGRETQYF | TGTGCCAGCAGCTTAGTTAGCGGGAGAGAGACCCAGTACTTC
TRBJ1-2 | once | TRBD1 | 13 | TRBV27 | CASRKDRAYGYTF | TGTGCCAGCAGGAAGGACAGGGCCTATGGCTACACCTTC
TRBJ1-2 | once | - | 14 | TRBV27 | CASSLETRGYGYTF | TGTGCCAGCAGTTTAGAGACAAGGGGCTATGGCTACACCTTC
TRBJ2-4 | once | - | 15 | TRBV19 | CASSRSPGDLNIQYF | TGTGCCAGTAGTCGTAGCCCGGGAGACCTAAACATTCAGTACTTC
TRBJ2-5 | - | - | 12 | TRBV29-1 | CSVGDTPQTQYF | TGCAGCGTTGGAGACACTCCCCAGACCCAGTACTTC
TRBJ1-2 | - | TRBD1 | 14 | TRBV7-2 | CASSLDLSGGGYTF | TGTGCCAGCAGCTTAGACCTCTCAGGGGGCGGCTACACCTTC
TRBJ1-4 | - | - | 15 | TRBV2 | CASSGLGGRFEKLFF | TGTGCCAGCAGTGGTTTAGGGGGAAGGTTTGAAAAACTGTTTTTT
TRBJ2-1 | - | TRBD2 | 16 | TRBV15 | CATSRAGTSGKDEQFF | TGTGCCACCAGCAGAGCTGGGACTAGCGGGAAGGATGAGCAGTTCTTC
TRBJ2-1 | - | - | 12 | TRBV30 | CATGGAAARQFF | TGTGCCACCGGCGGGGCGGCAGCCCGGCAGTTCTTC
TRBJ1-2 | - | TRBD1 | 17 | TRBV15 | CATSRVETGSSYYGYTF | TGTGCCACCAGCAGAGTTGAGACAGGGAGTTCGTACTATGGCTACACCTTC
TRBJ2-2 | - | - | 16 | TRBV7-2 | CASSLQPAANTGELFF | TGTGCCAGCAGCTTACAGCCTGCTGCGAACACCGGGGAGCTGTTTTTT
TRBJ2-5 | - | - | 14 | TRBV12-3/TRBV12-4 | CASSPGGYQETQYF | TGTGCCAGCAGTCCCGGGGGTTACCAAGAGACCCAGTACTTC
TRBJ1-6 | - | TRBD1 | 13 | TRBV3-1 | CASSPDRASPLHF | TGTGCCAGCAGCCCGGACAGGGCTTCACCCCTCCACTTT
TRBJ1-3 | - | - | 15 | TRBV12-3/TRBV12-4 | CASQVGAGKGNTIYF | TGTGCCAGCCAGGTCGGGGCCGGGAAAGGAAACACCATATATTTT
TRBJ2-7 | few | - | 16 | TRBV20-1 | CSARQRAGDLGGEQYF | TGCAGTGCCAGACAGCGAGCAGGGGACCTCGGGGGCGAGCAGTACTTC
TRBJ1-2 | once | - | 13 | TRBV29-1 | CSVEVAGGTGYTF | TGCAGCGTTGAAGTTGCGGGGGGGACTGGCTACACCTTC
TRBJ2-2 | - | TRBD1 | 15 | TRBV20-1 | CSAIRDRGITGELFF | TGCAGTGCTATTCGCGACAGGGGTATCACCGGGGAGCTGTTTTTT